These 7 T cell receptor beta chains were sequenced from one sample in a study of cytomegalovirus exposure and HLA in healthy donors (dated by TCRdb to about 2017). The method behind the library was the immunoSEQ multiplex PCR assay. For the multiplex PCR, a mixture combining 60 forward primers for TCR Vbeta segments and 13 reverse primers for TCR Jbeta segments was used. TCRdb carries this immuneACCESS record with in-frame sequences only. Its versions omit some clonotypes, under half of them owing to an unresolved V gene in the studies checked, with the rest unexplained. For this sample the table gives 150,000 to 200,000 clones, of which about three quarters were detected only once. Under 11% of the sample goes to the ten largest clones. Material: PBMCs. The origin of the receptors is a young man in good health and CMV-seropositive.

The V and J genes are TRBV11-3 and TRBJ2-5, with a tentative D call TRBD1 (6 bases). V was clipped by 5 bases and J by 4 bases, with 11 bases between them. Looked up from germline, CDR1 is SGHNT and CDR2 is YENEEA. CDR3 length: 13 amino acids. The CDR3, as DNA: TGTGCCAGCAGCCCCGGGACACGAGAGACCCAGTACTTC. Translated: CASSPGTRETQYF. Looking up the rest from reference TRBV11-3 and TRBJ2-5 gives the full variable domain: EAGVVQSPRYKIIEKKQPVAFWCNPISGHNTLYWYLQNLGQGPELLIRYENEEAVDDSQLPKDRFSAERLKGVDSTLKIQPAELGDSAVYLCASSPGTRETQYFGPGTRLLVL.

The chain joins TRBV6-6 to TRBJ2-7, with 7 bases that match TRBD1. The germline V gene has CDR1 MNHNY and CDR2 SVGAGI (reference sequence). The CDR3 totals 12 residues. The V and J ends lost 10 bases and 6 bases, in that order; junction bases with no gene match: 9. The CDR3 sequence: CAIGEYRGEQYF. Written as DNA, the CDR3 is TGTGCCATCGGCGAGTACAGGGGCGAGCAGTACTTC.

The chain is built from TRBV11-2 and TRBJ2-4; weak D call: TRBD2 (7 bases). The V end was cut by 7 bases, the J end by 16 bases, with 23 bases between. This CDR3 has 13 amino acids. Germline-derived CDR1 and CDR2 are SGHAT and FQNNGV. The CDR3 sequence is CASTHPAGGRAYF. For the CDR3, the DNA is TGTGCCAGCACCCACCCGGCCGGGGGGCGCGCATACTTC.

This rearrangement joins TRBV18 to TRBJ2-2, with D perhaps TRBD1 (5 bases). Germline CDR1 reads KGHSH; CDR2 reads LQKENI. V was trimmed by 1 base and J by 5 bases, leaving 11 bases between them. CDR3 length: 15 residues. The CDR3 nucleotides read TGTGCCAGCTCACCACGCAGGGTTGAGACCGGGGAGCTGTTTTTT. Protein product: CASSPRRVETGELFF.

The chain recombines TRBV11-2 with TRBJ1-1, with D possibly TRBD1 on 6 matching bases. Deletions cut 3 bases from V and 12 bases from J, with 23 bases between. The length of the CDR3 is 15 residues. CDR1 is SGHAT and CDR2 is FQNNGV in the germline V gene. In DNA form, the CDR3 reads TGTGCCAGCAGCTTGGGACAAATCGCCTTACAAACGCCTTTCTTT. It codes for CASSLGQIALQTPFF.

The CDR3 DNA sequence: TGTGCCAGCAGCGAGAGGGGACTAGCGGGGGTCGGGGAGCAGTACTTC. It is translated as CASSERGLAGVGEQYF. This sequence joins TRBV9 and TRBJ2-7; 14 nucleotides line up with TRBD2. The CDR3 contains 16 residues. Trimming took 3 bases from V and 7 from J; bases not matched to a gene: 9. CDR1 is SGDLS, CDR2 YYNGEE, per germline.

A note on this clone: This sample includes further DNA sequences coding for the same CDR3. The CDR3 nucleotides read TGTGCCAGCAGTTCTGGACAGGGTGATTGGGAAGAGACCCAGTACTTC. Protein sequence: CASSSGQGDWEETQYF. This chain uses TRBV6-6 with TRBJ2-5, with TRBD1 identical over 8 bases. The CDR3 runs 16 residues. J was trimmed by 3 bases and V by 4 bases; bases with no gene match: 10. Germline CDR1 reads MNHNY; CDR2 reads SVGAGI (reference sequence).